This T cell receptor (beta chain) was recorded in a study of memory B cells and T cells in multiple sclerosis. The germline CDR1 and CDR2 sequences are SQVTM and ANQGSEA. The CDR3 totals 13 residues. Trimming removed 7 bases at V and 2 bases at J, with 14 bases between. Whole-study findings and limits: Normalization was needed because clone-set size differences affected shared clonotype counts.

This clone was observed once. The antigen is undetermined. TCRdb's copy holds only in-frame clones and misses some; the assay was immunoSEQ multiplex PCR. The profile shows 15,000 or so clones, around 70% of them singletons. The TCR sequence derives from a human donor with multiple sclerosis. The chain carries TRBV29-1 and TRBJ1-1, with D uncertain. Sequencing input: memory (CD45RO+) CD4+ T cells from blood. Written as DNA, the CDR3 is TGCAGCGCCATCAAGCAACCCAACACTGAAGCTTTCTTT. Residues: CSAIKQPNTEAFF. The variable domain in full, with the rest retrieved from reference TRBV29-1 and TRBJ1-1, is SAVISQKPSRDICQRGTSLTIQCQVDSQVTMMFWYRQQPGQSLTLIATANQGSEATYESGFVIDKFPISRPNLTFSTLTVSNMSPEDSSIYLCSAIKQPNTEAFFGQGTRLTVV.